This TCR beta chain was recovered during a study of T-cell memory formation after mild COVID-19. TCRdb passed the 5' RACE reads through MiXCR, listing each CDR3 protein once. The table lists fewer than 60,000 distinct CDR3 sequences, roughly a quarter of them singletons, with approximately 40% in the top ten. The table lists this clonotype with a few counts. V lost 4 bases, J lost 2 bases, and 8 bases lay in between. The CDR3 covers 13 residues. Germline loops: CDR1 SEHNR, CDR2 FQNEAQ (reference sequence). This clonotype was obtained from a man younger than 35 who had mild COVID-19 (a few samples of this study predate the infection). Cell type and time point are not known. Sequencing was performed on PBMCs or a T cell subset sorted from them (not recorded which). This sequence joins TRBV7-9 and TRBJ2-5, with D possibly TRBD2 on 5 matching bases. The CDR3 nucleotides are TGTGCCAGCAGCTCCGGACTGCAAGAGACCCAGTACTTC. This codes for CASSSGLQETQYF.